This T cell receptor beta chain was documented in a study of response to subunit inactivated influenza vaccine. The V gene end was trimmed by 6 bases and the J gene end by 4 bases; junction bases not matched to a gene: 4. Looked up from germline, CDR1 is SQVTM and CDR2 is ANQGSEA. The CDR3 loop spans 12 amino acids. TCRdb called the RT-PCR reads again in MiXCR, with one record for every CDR3 protein. The data contain some 640,000 distinct CDR3 sequences, approximately 13% of them singletons. This clonotype occurred many times. Sequencing used PBMCs from blood, obtained about 14 days before vaccination. The receptor was isolated from a man between 45 and 60 years old who received an inactivated influenza vaccine. V usage is TRBV29-1 and J usage is TRBJ2-3, with TRBD1 matching over 7 bases. CDR3 protein: CSVRQGADTQYF. The DNA of the CDR3 is TGCAGCGTACGGCAGGGGGCAGATACGCAGTATTTT.